A selection of T cell receptor beta chains follows, all from one sample in a study of blood T cell repertoires in COVID-19. Profiled with immunoSEQ multiplex PCR; TCRdb holds only in-frame clones, not every one. The data contain some 89,000 clones, approximately 76% of them singletons. Source material: peripheral blood. These receptors were obtained from a man aged 65 to 85 with acute or convalescent COVID-19. The CDR3 runs from the conserved cysteine through the conserved F or W. D genes are given only for firm matches. Not every row has a clone size; where given, it reads once, few, many or a size class.

>TRBV7-3|16|NA|TRBJ1-1|few
CASSSLVAGMNTEAFF
TGTGCCAGCAGCTCCCTCGTCGCGGGCATGAACACTGAAGCTTTCTTT
>TRBV10-2|14|TRBD1|TRBJ1-1|once
CASSGGQGYTEAFF
TGCGCCAGCAGTGGGGGACAGGGATACACTGAAGCTTTCTTT
>TRBV29-1|13|TRBD1|TRBJ2-1|many
CSAGTGGSNEQFF
TGCAGCGCTGGGACAGGTGGGTCCAATGAGCAGTTCTTC
>TRBV10-3|14|NA|TRBJ2-5|NA
CACRGRQGQETQYF
TGTGCCTGCAGGGGGAGGCAGGGGCAAGAGACCCAGTACTTC
>TRBV24-1|18|TRBD2|TRBJ2-3|few
CATSDHTTSGRASDTQYF
TGTGCCACCAGTGACCATACAACTAGCGGGAGGGCCTCAGATACGCAGTATTTT
>TRBV11-2|17|TRBD2|TRBJ2-2|NA
CASSFRGGTTGTGELFF
TGTGCCAGCAGTTTTCGGGGGGGCACCACGGGCACCGGGGAGCTGTTTTTT
>TRBV2|14|TRBD1|TRBJ2-2|NA
CASSGTGNTGELFF
TGTGCCAGCAGTGGGACAGGGAACACCGGGGAGCTGTTTTTT
>TRBV7-3|17|NA|TRBJ1-1|NA
CASSLSAQPRLNTEAFF
TGTGCCAGCAGCTTATCGGCACAGCCCAGATTGAACACTGAAGCTTTCTTT
>TRBV3-1/TRBV3-2|16|NA|TRBJ1-6|NA
CASRLQGSSYNSPLHF
TGTGCCAGCAGGCTACAGGGCAGCTCCTATAATTCACCCCTCCACTTT
>TRBV5-1|15|NA|TRBJ2-3|NA
CASSHSSVPTDTQYF
TGCGCCAGCAGCCATTCCTCAGTCCCCACAGATACGCAGTATTTT
>TRBV7-9|14|NA|TRBJ1-1|NA
CASSLTGINTEAFF
TGTGCCAGCAGCCTGACAGGAATAAACACTGAAGCTTTCTTT
>TRBV28|22|NA|TRBJ2-6|NA
CASSLPSGMKGIGGSGANVLTF
TGTGCCAGCAGTTTACCTTCGGGAATGAAGGGGATCGGGGGATCTGGGGCCAACGTCCTGACTTTC
>TRBV5-5|15|NA|TRBJ2-1|NA
CASSLQGTSYNEQFF
TGTGCCAGCAGCTTGCAGGGGACCTCCTACAATGAGCAGTTCTTC
>TRBV19|15|TRBD1|TRBJ1-1|few
CASSPFGTGPAEAFF
TGTGCCAGTAGTCCCTTTGGGACAGGCCCCGCTGAAGCTTTCTTT
>TRBV7-9|17|NA|TRBJ1-3|NA
CASSLNRDTYTGNTIYF
TGTGCCAGCAGCTTAAACCGGGACACATATACTGGAAACACCATATATTTT
>TRBV2|15|TRBD1|TRBJ1-3|few
CASSVGQGEGNTIYF
TGTGCCAGCAGCGTGGGACAGGGTGAAGGAAACACCATATATTTT
>TRBV2|13|NA|TRBJ2-1|NA
CASQLISYNEQFF
TGTGCCAGCCAACTGATCTCCTACAATGAGCAGTTCTTC
>TRBV19|16|TRBD1|TRBJ1-5|few
CASSLRGRGEHQPQHF
TGTGCCAGTAGTCTCCGTGGCAGGGGGGAGCACCAGCCCCAGCATTTT
>TRBV5-1|14|NA|TRBJ2-4|NA
CASSLGGSKNIQYF
TGCGCCAGCAGCTTGGGAGGGTCCAAAAACATTCAGTACTTC
>TRBV6-2/TRBV6-3|15|TRBD2|TRBJ2-7|NA
CASSHGLAGAYEQYF
TGTGCCAGCAGTCACGGACTAGCGGGTGCCTACGAGCAGTACTTC
>TRBV28|14|TRBD1|TRBJ1-1|few
CASSLGQGGTEAFF
TGTGCCAGCAGTTTGGGACAGGGCGGCACTGAAGCTTTCTTT
>TRBV3-1/TRBV3-2|14|TRBD2|TRBJ2-7|once
CASSSSGRYYEQYF
TGTGCCAGCAGCTCTAGCGGGAGGTACTACGAGCAGTACTTC
>TRBV11-2|16|TRBD1|TRBJ1-3|NA
CASSRRDRGTGNTIYF
TGTGCCAGCAGCCGCAGGGACAGGGGCACTGGAAACACCATATATTTT